This T cell receptor (beta chain) was sequenced during a study of tumor-infiltrating lymphocytes in primary liver carcinoma. Study conclusions and caveats: Tumor region pairs shared more overlap than did tumor-adjacent and tumor-blood pairs.

The length of the CDR3 is 16 residues. The germline gives CDR1 SGHAT, CDR2 FQNNGV. With a constant-region primer, TCR beta cDNA was made from approximately 450 ng of total RNA. What produced the TCR beta libraries was three nested multiplex PCR rounds using slightly modified ARM-PCR. Forward primers for TRBV1-TRBV30 and a C-beta reverse primer served the first two PCR rounds, at around 11 cycles each. TCRdb used MiXCR to reprocess the multiplex PCR reads, holding one entry per CDR3 protein. The table records more than 150,000 distinct CDR3 sequences, about 60% of them present only once. Turning to this clonotype: The antigen is unknown. One end of the junction fails to match germline, which may point to a read error.

Unsorted whole blood yielded blood RNA, and germline DNA was extracted as well. In advance of surgery, around 4 milliliters of peripheral blood were collected. V is TRBV11-2 and J is TRBJ2-1, with 7 positions matching TRBD2. Sequenced sample: peripheral blood. The sequence was obtained from a man between 35 and 55 years old with primary liver carcinoma and hepatitis B virus infection. Here the CDR3 reads CASSLDIGLDTGEPFF. The CDR3 DNA reads TGTGCCAGCAGCTTGGATATCGGACTAGACACGGGTGAGCCGTTCTTC.